A single sample gave rise to the 12 T cell receptor beta chains below, sequenced in a study of cytomegalovirus exposure and HLA in healthy donors. The study ran its PCR with 60 Vbeta and 13 Jbeta primers. Using immunoSEQ multiplex PCR, the repertoire was profiled, and TCRdb retains in-frame clones only, with some absent. The listing contains approximately 150,000 clones. Sample: PBMCs. The receptors here all came from a woman aged 45-65 years in good health and CMV-seronegative.

V gene TRBV27 combines with J gene TRBJ2-7; TRBD2 agrees at 8 bases. CDR1 is MNHEY, CDR2 SMNVEV, per germline (reference sequence). The CDR3 sequence is 15 residues long. The V segment lost 3 bases and the J segment 4 bases; nucleotides outside the gene matches: 8. The CDR3 reads CASSFGLGLDYEQYF. The CDR3 DNA follows: TGTGCCAGCAGTTTTGGGCTGGGACTAGATTACGAGCAGTACTTC.

CDR3 coding DNA: TGTGCCAGCAGCCTTCTACTACAAGAGACCCAGTACTTC. Its protein product is CASSLLLQETQYF. This chain links TRBV14 with TRBJ2-5, with D hard to call. Germline-derived CDR1 and CDR2 are SGHDN and FVKESK. This CDR3 has 13 amino acids. Between the trimmed V and J ends, which lost 4 bases and 2 bases, there was a span of 8 bases.

The CDR3 DNA reads as TGTGCCTGGAGCCGGGGGCGGGGGACTGAAGCTTTCTTT. Its translation is CAWSRGRGTEAFF. The V gene is TRBV30, the J gene TRBJ1-1, with D maybe TRBD1 (6 bases). Germline CDR1 GTSNPN, CDR2 SVGIG (reference sequence). The CDR3 length is 13 residues. V lost 3 bases, J lost 5 bases, and 13 bases lay in between.

This rearrangement joins TRBV11-1 to TRBJ1-1; no clear D. The CDR3 extends over 13 amino acids. The germline V gene has CDR1 SGHAT and CDR2 FQDESV (reference sequence). V was clipped by 3 bases and J by 4 bases, with 9 bases between them. The CDR3 sequence: CASSFIGSTEAFF. CDR3 bases: TGTGCCAGCAGCTTTATTGGCAGCACTGAAGCTTTCTTT.

The rearrangement uses TRBV10-3 and TRBJ1-3; D possibly corresponds to TRBD1 (6 bases). CDR3 length: 13 amino acids. V gave up 6 bases and J gave up 0 bases, with 6 bases separating them. From germline, CDR1 is ENHRY and CDR2 SYGVKD. CDR3 sequence reads: CAIRTGSGNTIYF. Here the CDR3 DNA reads TGTGCCATCAGGACAGGCTCTGGAAACACCATATATTTT.

V usage is TRBV7-6 and J usage is TRBJ2-5; TRBD2 aligns across 7 bases. J was trimmed by 4 bases and V by 5 bases; bases with no gene match: 7. Germline V gives CDR1 SGHVS, CDR2 FNYEAQ. This CDR3 has 14 amino acids. CDR3 sequence (DNA): TGTGCCAGCAGCCTCGGGACTACCAGAGAGACCCAGTACTTC. It yields the protein CASSLGTTRETQYF.

This chain joins TRBV9 and TRBJ1-1; TRBD1 matches at 8 bases. Germline CDR1 reads SGDLS; CDR2 reads YYNGEE. The CDR3 covers 21 residues. J lost 0 bases, V lost 4 bases, and 23 bases had no gene match. The CDR3 DNA follows: TGTGCCAGCAGCCCCCGGACTACCGGGACAGGTACCAGATTTATGAACACTGAAGCTTTCTTT. Residues: CASSPRTTGTGTRFMNTEAFF.

This rearrangement joins TRBV30 to TRBJ2-1; 9 bases fit TRBD1. Germline V lookup: CDR1 GTSNPN, CDR2 SVGIG (reference sequence). There are 14 residues in the CDR3. Trimming took 3 bases from V and 5 from J; bases not matched to a gene: 5. In DNA form, the CDR3 reads TGTGCCTGGAGGATACAGGGGGCTGACAATGAGCAGTTCTTC. It is translated as CAWRIQGADNEQFF.

This chain connects TRBV2 to TRBJ2-1; D may be TRBD2 (5 bases). V was clipped by 7 bases and J by 0 bases, with 13 bases between them. The germline CDR1 and CDR2 sequences are SNHLY and FYNNEI. CDR3 length: 15 residues. The CDR3 here is CASMGGPSSYNEQFF. The CDR3 DNA reads as TGTGCCAGCATGGGCGGGCCGAGCTCCTACAATGAGCAGTTCTTC.

The chain combines TRBV5-6 with TRBJ2-7; 7 bases line up with TRBD1. Losses at the gene ends were 0 bases for V and 6 bases for J; bases not matched to a gene: 6. The length of the CDR3 is 14 residues. Germline CDR1 SGHDT, CDR2 YYEEEE. The CDR3 DNA is TGTGCCAGCAGCTTGGACAGGGGCCTAAGCGAGCAGTACTTC. It encodes CASSLDRGLSEQYF.

The rearrangement joins TRBV18 to TRBJ2-7; 10 bases agree with TRBD1. The CDR3 is 15 amino acids. CDR1 KGHSH and CDR2 LQKENI come from the germline V gene. V shed 2 bases and J 4 bases; nucleotides not matched to a gene: 5. The CDR3 DNA reads as TGTGCCAGCTCACCAGCCGGGACAGGGGAGTACGAGCAGTACTTC. Its translation is CASSPAGTGEYEQYF.

CDR3 loop: CSAGTDTQYF. Here the CDR3 DNA reads TGCAGCGCAGGCACAGATACGCAGTATTTT. V is TRBV29-1 and J is TRBJ2-3; D uncertain. The CDR3 has 10 residues. V was trimmed by 7 bases and J by 1 base, leaving 3 bases between them. In germline, CDR1 is SQVTM, CDR2 ANQGSEA.